This T cell receptor (beta chain) was captured in a study of cytomegalovirus exposure and HLA in healthy donors. Findings of the study overall: Upon later analysis, HLA-associated TCR beta chains proved more clonally expanded than other, equally common chains.

Researchers ran the PCR with 60 Vbeta and 13 Jbeta primers. Libraries were prepared by immunoSEQ multiplex PCR; TCRdb keeps only in-frame clonotypes and omits some of them. The table shows around 97,000 clones, with around three quarters occurring only once. The germline CDR1 and CDR2 sequences are MGHRA and YSYEKL. The CDR3 spans 18 residues. The ends were cut back, 1 base at V and 0 bases at J, with 17 bases in the middle. Concerning this clone itself: Antigen unknown.

The chain has TRBV4-1 and TRBJ2-3; tentative D call: TRBD2 (5 bases). Sequencing input: PBMCs. The source is a woman between 18 and 29 years old in good health and CMV-seropositive. The CDR3 reads CASSQVSLATVSTDTQYF. CDR3 DNA: TGCGCCAGCAGCCAAGTGAGTCTAGCCACAGTGAGCACAGATACGCAGTATTTT.